Each of the 10 T cell receptor beta chains below was sequenced from the same sample in a study of blood T cell repertoires in COVID-19. The repertoire was sequenced with immunoSEQ multiplex PCR; TCRdb's copy has only in-frame clones and lacks some. The data show roughly 38,000 clones, with about three quarters seen just once and approximately 1.9% held by the top ten. Sequenced input: peripheral blood. The receptor source for this set is a man aged 60 to 75 with active COVID-19.

The chain couples TRBV5-1 to TRBJ2-7; D is perhaps TRBD2 (6 bases). V lost 0 bases and J lost 7, with 11 bases in between. Germline CDR1 SGHRS, CDR2 YFSETQ. The CDR3 is 13 amino acids. The CDR3 is CASSLVVRGEQYF. The CDR3 bases are TGCGCCAGCAGCTTGGTAGTACGGGGGGAGCAGTACTTC.

This clone is classed as medium-sized. The rearrangement links TRBV25-1 to TRBJ1-1; 8 nucleotides line up with TRBD1. This CDR3 is 13 amino acids long. V dropped 4 bases and J dropped 5; count of bases not matched to a gene: 3. CDR1 and CDR2 (germline): MGHDK, SYGVNS. The chain's CDR3 is CASSVTGGTEAFF. The CDR3 DNA reads as TGTGCCAGCAGTGTCACAGGGGGGACTGAAGCTTTCTTT.

The V and J genes are TRBV4-3 and TRBJ1-2; possible D gene TRBD1, 6 bases. CDR1 LGHNA and CDR2 YSLEER come from the germline V gene. Trimming removed 1 base at V and 7 bases at J, with 16 bases between. CDR3 length: 15 residues. The CDR3 coding sequence is TGCGCCAGCAGCCAAGTCCGGGCGGGGGCGAGTGGCTACACCTTC. Protein product: CASSQVRAGASGYTF.

The V and J genes are TRBV6-4 and TRBJ2-3, with D tentatively TRBD2 (5 bases). The CDR3 is 15 residues long. CDR1 is MRHNA and CDR2 is SNTAGT in the germline V gene. V gave up 0 bases and J gave up 0 bases, with 7 bases separating them. The CDR3 DNA sequence: TGTGCCAGCAGTGACTCGGCGGGTAGCACAGATACGCAGTATTTT. This gives the protein CASSDSAGSTDTQYF.

The chain uses TRBV27 and TRBJ2-5; 10 bases are a match to TRBD1. Looked up from germline, CDR1 is MNHEY and CDR2 is SMNVEV (reference sequence). The CDR3 spans 16 residues. The V gene end was trimmed by 6 bases and the J gene end by 2 bases; junction bases not matched to a gene: 9. In DNA form, the CDR3 reads TGTGCCAGCAGATCCTCGGGACAGGGGTGGCAAGAGACCCAGTACTTC. Protein: CASRSSGQGWQETQYF.

This sequence joins TRBV20-1 and TRBJ1-2, with 7 bases lining up with TRBD1. The germline CDR1 and CDR2 sequences are DFQATT and SNEGSKA (reference sequence). CDR3 size: 17 residues. After removal of 3 bases from V and 2 bases from J, the junction contained 15 bases not matched to a gene. CDR3 nucleotide sequence: TGCAGTGCTAGTGCTCTGGGGACAGAATTAACAAACTATGGCTACACCTTC. Encoded protein: CSASALGTELTNYGYTF.

As DNA, the CDR3 is TGTGCCAGCAGTTACGGGAACAGGATGGTTGGGACCCAGTACTTC. It encodes CASSYGNRMVGTQYF. The genes are TRBV6-2 or TRBV6-3 and TRBJ2-5; TRBD1 might be the D (5 bases). Germline assignment: CDR1 MNHEY and CDR2 SVGEGT. This CDR3 comprises 15 residues. Deletions cut 2 bases from V and 7 bases from J, with 17 bases between.

The chain couples TRBV3-1 (or the pseudogene TRBV3-2) to TRBJ1-2; D not certain. V lost 1 base, J lost 4 bases, and 10 bases lay in between. There are 14 residues in the CDR3. Germline lookup yields CDR1 LGHDT and CDR2 YNNKEL (reference sequence). The chain's CDR3 is CASSQVAGTYGYTF. The CDR3 bases are TGTGCCAGCAGCCAAGTTGCAGGAACCTATGGCTACACCTTC.

The V and J genes are TRBV20-1 and TRBJ1-1; D unresolved. CDR1 is DFQATT and CDR2 is SNEGSKA in the germline V gene (reference sequence). The CDR3 is 11 residues long. Trimming shortened V by 4 bases and J by 1 base, and 4 bases separated the two germline ends. The CDR3 is CSAKRNTEAFF. CDR3 sequence (DNA): TGCAGTGCTAAGAGGAACACTGAAGCTTTCTTT.

The chain uses TRBV10-3 and TRBJ1-1, with TRBD1 as a possible D gene (6 bases). CDR3 length: 13 residues. Germline V gene data show CDR1 as ENHRY and CDR2 as SYGVKD. Trimming removed 5 bases at V and 3 bases at J, with 10 bases between. Here the CDR3 reads CAISNRADTEAFF. The CDR3 nucleotides read TGTGCCATCAGTAACAGGGCCGACACTGAAGCTTTCTTT.